Listed below are T cell receptor beta chains from one sample, sequenced in a study of T cell responses to AZD1222 COVID-19 vaccine. Here immunoSEQ multiplex PCR was the method, and the copy in TCRdb shows in-frame clones only, minus some. The sample has tens of thousands of clones, around 91% seen once; the top ten hold 4% to 6%. Specimen: peripheral blood, collected on day 0 of MenACWY control vaccination. The receptors were gathered from an adult in good health. The CDR3 runs from the conserved cysteine through the conserved F or W. Each record gives: CDR3 length, V gene, J gene, CDR3 protein.

>17|TRBV18|TRBJ1-3
CASSPPQGADSGNTIYF
>16|TRBV10-3|TRBJ2-3
CAISESGGAGTDTQYF
>18|TRBV4-2|TRBJ1-5
CASSQGGNQGAGNQPQHF
>19|TRBV19|TRBJ1-5
CASSLLDRGEASSNQPQHF
>16|TRBV18|TRBJ2-5
CASSQGLAGGEETQYF
>13|TRBV3-1/TRBV3-2|TRBJ1-1
CASSQEWRSEAFF
>16|TRBV15|TRBJ2-1
CATSNRLDRAYNEQFF
>19|TRBV6-1|TRBJ1-3
CASSERLILTVGSGNTIYF
>15|TRBV29-1|TRBJ2-5
CSVEDSGQFQETQYF
>13|TRBV11-2|TRBJ1-5
CASSLQGSQPQHF
>11|TRBV6-5|TRBJ1-1
CASSRGYEAFF
>17|TRBV18|TRBJ2-6
CASSPRAAVSGANVLTF
>12|TRBV5-8|TRBJ2-3
CASSLQSDTQYF
>13|TRBV5-1|TRBJ2-3
CASSPQGTDTQYF
>14|TRBV27|TRBJ1-4
CASSARGSDEKLFF
>16|TRBV28|TRBJ1-2
CASSSGQLTSPYGYTF
>11|TRBV25-1|TRBJ1-2
CASSEHYGYTF
>17|TRBV19|TRBJ2-3
CASRGAGGISLTDTQYF
>14|TRBV7-9|TRBJ2-5
CASSFEQGRETQYF
>14|TRBV6-5|TRBJ1-1
CASSTLAGGTEAFF
>13|TRBV18|TRBJ2-1
CASSPAGHNEQFF
>15|TRBV2|TRBJ2-5
CASSIRQGRQETQYF
>16|TRBV29-1|TRBJ2-3
CSVEDQISGSTDTQYF
>14|TRBV28|TRBJ1-2
CATLGQIFVYGYTF
>13|TRBV4-3|TRBJ1-1
CASSQNPRTKAFF
>13|TRBV27|TRBJ2-2
CASSLSNTGELFF
>14|TRBV10-2|TRBJ2-3
CASSEVLSTDTQYF
>14|TRBV2|TRBJ1-3
CASSVQGPGNTIYF
>13|TRBV13|TRBJ2-1
CASSQGQSNEQFF
>16|TRBV4-1|TRBJ2-3
CASSQEPRSRTDTQYF
>15|TRBV7-2|TRBJ1-1
CASSERTAQNTEAFF
>15|TRBV6-5|TRBJ2-1
CASTKGTVAYNEQFF
>14|TRBV19|TRBJ1-5
CASSMPGFNQPQHF
>16|TRBV25-1|TRBJ1-6
CASSESGDSSYSPLHF
>14|TRBV6-2/TRBV6-3|TRBJ2-7
CASSYLADRQETYF
>18|TRBV3-1/TRBV3-2|TRBJ2-7
CASSPLGTRNPPVEEQYF
>15|TRBV6-2/TRBV6-3|TRBJ1-3
CASSYSEQSGNTIYF
>14|TRBV3-1/TRBV3-2|TRBJ2-7
CASSHTPRAGEQYF
>16|TRBV28|TRBJ2-6
CASSLGGFSGANVLTF